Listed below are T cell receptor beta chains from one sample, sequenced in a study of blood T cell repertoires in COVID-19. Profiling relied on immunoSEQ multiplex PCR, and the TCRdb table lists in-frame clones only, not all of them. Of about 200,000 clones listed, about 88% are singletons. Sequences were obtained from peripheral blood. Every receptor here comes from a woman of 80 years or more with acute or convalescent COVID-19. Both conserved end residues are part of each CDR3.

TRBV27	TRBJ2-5	CASSLGLAGETQYF
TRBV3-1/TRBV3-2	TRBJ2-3	CASSLGQRTDTQYF
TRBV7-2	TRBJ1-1	CASSVGSRAQAEAFF
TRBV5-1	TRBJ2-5	CASSPSPQETQYF
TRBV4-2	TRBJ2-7	CASSPPGSKGYEQYF
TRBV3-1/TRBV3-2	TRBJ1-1	CASSQDSQSGTGRSRAFF
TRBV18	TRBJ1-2	CASSPNYEQHGYTF
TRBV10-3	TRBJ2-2	CAIRDTLMLNTGELFF
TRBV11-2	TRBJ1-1	CASSLKGHLEFTRNTEAFF
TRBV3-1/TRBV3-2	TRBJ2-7	CASSLLAGEVGEQYF
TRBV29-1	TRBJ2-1	CSVVLYSMRAYNEQFF
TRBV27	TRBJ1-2	CASSLSGRGSRAINTF
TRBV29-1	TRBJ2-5	CSGAPSGRETQYF
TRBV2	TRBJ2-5	CASSILRGIGETQYF
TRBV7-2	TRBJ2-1	CASSLGGTGNNEQFF
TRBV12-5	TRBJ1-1	CASGPDFSPTEAFF
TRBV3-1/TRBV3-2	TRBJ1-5	CASSQHGTGDYQPQHF
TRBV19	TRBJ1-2	CASKGWEELNYGYTF
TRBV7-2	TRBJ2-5	CASSGGQDTEETQYF
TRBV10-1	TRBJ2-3	CASRNGATDTQYF
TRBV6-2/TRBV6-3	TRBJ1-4	CASSYSITRVYEKLFF
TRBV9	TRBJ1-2	CASSGVAGSYGYTF
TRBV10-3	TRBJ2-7	CAISDPRLAGEGSEQYF
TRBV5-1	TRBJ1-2	CASSLDTGARYGYTF
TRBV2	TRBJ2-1	CASSESREVYNEQFF
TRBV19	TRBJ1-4	CASTQIDRVNEKLFF
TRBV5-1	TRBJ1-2	CASRPGGNYGYTF
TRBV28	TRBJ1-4	CASSVNRDSDWFF
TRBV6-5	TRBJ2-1	CASSRAGGVYEQFF
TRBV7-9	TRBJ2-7	CASSLGAGLTYEQYF
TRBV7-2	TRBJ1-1	CASSLALGVPTEAFF
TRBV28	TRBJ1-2	CASSSRVWDGYTF
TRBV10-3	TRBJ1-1	CAISAVRGTEAFF
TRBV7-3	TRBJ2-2	CASSLPPNTGELFF
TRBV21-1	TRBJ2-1	CASEQGHEQFF
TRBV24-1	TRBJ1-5	CATSERQGVQPQHF
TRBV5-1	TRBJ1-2	CASSFGQGINYGYTF
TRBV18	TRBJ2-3	CASSPSNLADSNTQYF
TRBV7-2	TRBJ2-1	CASSRWASGSSYNEQFF
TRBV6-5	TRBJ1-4	CASRRTANEKLFF
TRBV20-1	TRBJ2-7	CSTTVSYEQYF
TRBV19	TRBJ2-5	CASSIVQGGSQETQYF
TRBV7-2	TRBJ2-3	CASSLGGVADTQYF
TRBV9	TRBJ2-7	CASSVGPSNEQYF
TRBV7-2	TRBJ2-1	CASSLASSGVYNEQFF
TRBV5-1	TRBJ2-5	CASSLQGLEETQYF
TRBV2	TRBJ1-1	CASIRVSTGVNTEAFF
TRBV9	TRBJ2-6	CASSVEGGSGANVLTF
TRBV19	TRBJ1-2	CASSIGTFYGYTF
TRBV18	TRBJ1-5	CASSLGTVNQPQHF
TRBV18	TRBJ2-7	CASSRGTYEQYF
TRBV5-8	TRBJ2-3	CASSLGQVSGGTDTQYF
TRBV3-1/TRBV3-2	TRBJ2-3	CASSPPLAGEADTQYF
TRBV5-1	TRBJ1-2	CASSLVTGSRGYTF
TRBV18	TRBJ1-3	CASSLLGTAGNTIYF
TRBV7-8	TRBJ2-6	CASSLASAGYFSGANVLTF
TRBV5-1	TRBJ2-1	CASSPSGIGFLPQFF
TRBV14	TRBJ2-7	CASSQAGTGTKYF
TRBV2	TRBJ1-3	CASTGFSGNTIYF